Described below is a single T cell receptor (beta chain) sequence and its context. The length of the CDR3 is 13 residues. From germline, CDR1 is MNHEY and CDR2 SMNVEV (reference sequence). The trim removed 3 bases at V and 8 bases at J, leaving 6 bases unmatched. The data are from a study of blood T cell repertoires in COVID-19. Whole-study context: From the United States, Italy and Spain came samples of acute and convalescent COVID-19. PBMCs, B-cell-depleted T cells, or T cells were the source of the cDNA or gDNA that made up the material.

Authors' methods: Amplification of reference gene primers provided the estimated nucleated cell counts. Clones were sequenced by immunoSEQ multiplex PCR, and TCRdb holds only the in-frame ones, with some missing. V and J calls and clone size follow that table, whereas D and trimming were derived from the DNA. The sample contains some 150,000 clones, more than 70% of which appear only once. This rearrangement joins TRBV27 to TRBJ1-2; 7 positions match TRBD1. The sequencing sample was made of peripheral blood. The sequence was collected from a man aged 60-69 years with active or convalescent COVID-19. The CDR3 nucleotides read TGTGCCAGCAGTTTTAGGGGGCGCGGGGGCTACACCTTC. It is translated as CASSFRGRGGYTF.